The 2 T cell receptor beta chains in this list originate from one sample, sequenced in a study of blood T cell repertoires in COVID-19. Some clones are missing from TCRdb's copy, which holds only in-frame ones; the method was immunoSEQ multiplex PCR. Among a few hundred thousand clones listed, roughly 90% were seen once. The sample was peripheral blood. Receptors originate from a man younger than 35 who had recovered from COVID-19.

V gene TRBV5-4 combines with J gene TRBJ2-7; TRBD1 matches 8 bases. V was pared by 4 bases and J by 7 bases, with 7 bases of the junction left unmatched. This CDR3 has 13 residues. CDR1 is SGHNT and CDR2 is YYREEE in the germline V gene (reference sequence). DNA of the CDR3: TGTGCCAGCAGCCGAAGGACAGGGCGAGAGCAGTACTTC. Amino acids: CASSRRTGREQYF. The whole variable domain, filled in from reference TRBV5-4 and TRBJ2-7, reads ETGVTQSPTHLIKTRGQQVTLRCSSQSGHNTVSWYQQALGQGPQFIFQYYREEENGRGNFPPRFSGLQFPNYSSELNVNALELDDSALYLCASSRRTGREQYFGPGTRLTVT.

The V call is TRBV7-2, the J call TRBJ2-5; 7 positions agree with TRBD1. V lost 1 base, J lost 5 bases, and 7 bases stayed unmatched. CDR1 SGHTA and CDR2 FQGNSA come from the germline V gene. CDR3 length: 15 amino acids. In nucleotides, the CDR3 is TGTGCCAGCAGCTTAGACGAGGGGGCGTTTGAGACCCAGTACTTC. Residues: CASSLDEGAFETQYF.